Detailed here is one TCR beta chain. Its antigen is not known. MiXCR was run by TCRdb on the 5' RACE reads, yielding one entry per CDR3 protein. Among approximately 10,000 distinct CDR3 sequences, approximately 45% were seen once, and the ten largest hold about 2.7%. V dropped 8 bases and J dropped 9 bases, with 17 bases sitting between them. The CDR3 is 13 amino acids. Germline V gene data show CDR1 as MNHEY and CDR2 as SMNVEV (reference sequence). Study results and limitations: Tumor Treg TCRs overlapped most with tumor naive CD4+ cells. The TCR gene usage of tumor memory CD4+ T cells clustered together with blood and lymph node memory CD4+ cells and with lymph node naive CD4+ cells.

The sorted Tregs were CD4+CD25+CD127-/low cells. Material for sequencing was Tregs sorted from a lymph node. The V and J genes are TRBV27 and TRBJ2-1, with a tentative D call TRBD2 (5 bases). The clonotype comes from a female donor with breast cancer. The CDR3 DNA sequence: TGTGCCAGCGGACTTGCTAGTTCGATTGAGCAGTTCTTC. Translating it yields CASGLASSIEQFF.